This T cell receptor (beta chain) was identified during a study of cytomegalovirus exposure and HLA in healthy donors. Study outcomes and limitations: Upon later analysis, HLA-associated TCR beta chains proved more clonally expanded than other, equally common chains. After further analysis at a later stage, 15,000 to 20,000 TCR beta sequences were associated with HLA alleles at 0.05 false discovery rate.

Amplification used 60 Vbeta primers and 13 Jbeta primers. Generated by immunoSEQ multiplex PCR, the TCRdb table keeps only in-frame clones and is missing some. The sample lists about 130,000 clones, under 80% occurring once. Turning to this clone: Its antigen is undetermined.

The clonotype comes from a man aged 18 to 29 in good health and CMV-seropositive. Specimen: PBMCs.

The CDR3: CASSLARELFF. CDR3 bases: TGCGCCAGCAGCTTGGCTAGGGAGCTGTTTTTT. The V and J genes are TRBV5-1 and TRBJ2-2; no firm D call. V was clipped by 0 bases and J by 9 bases, with 3 bases between them. Germline V gives CDR1 SGHRS, CDR2 YFSETQ. The length of the CDR3 is 11 residues.